The 22 T cell receptor beta chains below all came from one sample that was sequenced in a study of regulatory T cells in long-lasting Graves disease (dated by TCRdb to the early 2020s). To prepare the library, multiplex PCR was applied. Instrument on record: Illumina HiSeq 4000. TCR beta libraries were built with iRepertoire HTBI primers and Arm-PCR amplification of CDR3 regions. TCRdb ran its own pipeline on the public reads, namely fastp trimming at Q25 and MiXCR clone calling, and kept in-frame beta chains. Here each entry gathers all rows of one CDR3 protein and keeps the most common genes and DNA. The sample contains under 700,000 distinct CDR3 sequences, around 16% of them found a single time. 20% to 25% of the sample goes to the ten largest clones. In the paper's terms, the time point label means: newly diagnosed GD, antithyroid drugs for less than 3 months. For both TCR sequencing and RNA sequencing, RNA was extracted from PBMCs using TRIzol.

These data also formed part of another study, on T cells in Graves' hyperthyroidism and ophthalmopathy.

Sequenced here: peripheral blood mononuclear cells (PBMCs), sampled at new diagnosis, from a patient treated with antithyroid drugs. The receptors here all came from a middle-aged woman with Graves disease. Donor details come from another sample of the same person, matched by shared clones.

At least ten counts were recorded for this clonotype. For the CDR3, the DNA is TGTGCCAGCTCACCTCAGTTTACTGATCAGCCCCAGCATTTT. Translated: CASSPQFTDQPQHF. The rearrangement uses TRBV18 and TRBJ1-5; no clear D. V shed 3 bases and J shed 5 bases, with 11 bases lying between them. CDR1 and CDR2 (germline): KGHSH, LQKENI. The CDR3 sequence is 14 residues long.

This clonotype was recorded at least ten times. The V call is TRBV20-1, the J call TRBJ2-7; 10 bases are a match to TRBD2. The CDR3 covers 16 residues. Germline V gene sequence: CDR1 DFQATT, CDR2 SNEGSKA (reference sequence). With V trimmed by 5 bases and J by 5 bases, 15 bases remained unmatched. The CDR3, as DNA: TGCAGTGCTCAGAAGGGGGTCGGAGGGACTAGCGACGAGCAGTACTTC. Encoded protein: CSAQKGVGGTSDEQYF.

The table lists this clonotype with a few counts. The V gene is TRBV6-1, the J gene TRBJ1-1; weak D call: TRBD1 (5 bases). CDR1 is MNHNS, CDR2 SASEGT, per germline. With 6 bases removed from V and 4 bases from J, the gap between germline ends came to 12 bases. The CDR3 runs 13 residues. The CDR3 coding sequence is TGTGCCAGCAGAAAAGACGGGACCACTGAAGCTTTCTTT. As protein: CASRKDGTTEAFF.

Only a few counts were recorded for this clonotype. The V gene is TRBV5-1, the J gene TRBJ2-1; a possible D gene is TRBD2 (6 bases). Looked up from germline, CDR1 is SGHRS and CDR2 is YFSETQ. The CDR3 is 17 residues long. Trimming pared 4 bases from V and 7 bases from J, leaving 24 bases between. CDR3 protein: CASSGEVARGGRNEQFF. The CDR3 DNA reads TGCGCCAGCAGCGGGGAGGTGGCTCGAGGAGGGAGGAATGAGCAGTTCTTC. The full variable domain, completed using reference TRBV5-1 and TRBJ2-1, is KAGVTQTPRYLIKTRGQQVTLSCSPISGHRSVSWYQQTPGQGLQFLFEYFSETQRNKGNFPGRFSGRQFSNSRSEMNVSTLELGDSALYLCASSGEVARGGRNEQFFGPGTRLTVL.

This clonotype was observed at least ten times. The rearrangement joins TRBV6-5 to TRBJ2-1, with D possibly being TRBD2 (5 bases). This CDR3 is built from 15 residues. V lost 0 bases, J lost 2 bases, and 8 bases lay in between. Germline lookup yields CDR1 MNHEY and CDR2 SVGAGI. CDR3 region: CASSYSSGAYNEQFF. Written as DNA, the CDR3 is TGTGCCAGCAGTTACTCCAGCGGTGCCTACAATGAGCAGTTCTTC.

The CDR3 region has the DNA TGCGCCAGCCAGGGGGGGAACTATGGCTACACCTTC. Translation: CASQGGNYGYTF. V usage is TRBV5-1 and J usage is TRBJ1-2; 7 bases are shared with TRBD1. Germline values: CDR1 SGHRS, CDR2 YFSETQ. V was pared by 7 bases and J by 2 bases, with 2 bases of the junction left unmatched. This CDR3 comprises 12 residues.

This clonotype has ten or more counts. The chain recombines TRBV13 with TRBJ1-1; D gene unclear. V was cut by 5 bases and J by 7 bases, with 8 bases left in between. This CDR3 has 11 amino acids. Germline CDR1 is PRHDT and CDR2 is FYEKMQ (reference sequence). DNA of the CDR3: TGTGCCAGCAGCCCTGGAATTGAAGCTTTCTTT. It translates to CASSPGIEAFF.

In its sample, this clonotype was seen many times. The chain employs TRBV2 and TRBJ2-5; unclear D gene. There are 10 residues in the CDR3. CDR1 and CDR2 (germline): SNHLY, FYNNEI. The CDR3: CVTLGETQYF. In DNA, the CDR3 is TGTGTTACCCTCGGGGAGACCCAGTACTTC.

This chain links TRBV29-1 with TRBJ2-7; D is tentatively TRBD1 or TRBD2 (5 bases each). Trimming cost V 5 bases and J 2 bases, with 10 bases left between them. The CDR3 loop spans 12 amino acids. In germline, CDR1 is SQVTM, CDR2 ANQGSEA. The CDR3 protein is CSVRGEPYEQYF. The DNA for the CDR3 is TGCAGCGTTCGGGGCGAACCCTACGAGCAGTACTTC.

V is TRBV18 and J is TRBJ2-3; the D is unclear. The germline V gene has CDR1 KGHSH and CDR2 LQKENI. The CDR3 contains 14 residues. V was pared by 1 base and J by 6 bases, with 11 bases between. CDR3 sequence: CASSPLSLKDTQYF. The CDR3 DNA follows: TGTGCCAGCTCACCACTTTCGTTAAAGGATACGCAGTATTTT.

The V and J genes are TRBV9 and TRBJ2-7; D uncertain. Germline CDR1 reads SGDLS; CDR2 reads YYNGEE. V lost 2 bases and J 0 bases, leaving 9 bases between the germline ends. There are 14 residues in the CDR3. CDR3 in DNA: TGTGCCAGCAGCGTCGACTCGAGCTCCTACGAGCAGTACTTC. As protein: CASSVDSSSYEQYF.

This clonotype was picked up many times. The chain links TRBV12-3 or TRBV12-4 to TRBJ2-5; D may be TRBD1 (5 bases). The CDR3 runs to 13 residues. Deletions cut 6 bases from V and 4 bases from J, with 12 bases between. The CDR3 DNA sequence: TGTGCCAGCAGGGACAACAGCTTAGAGACCCAGTACTTC. It yields the protein CASRDNSLETQYF.

A few counts support this clonotype. Mismatch with germline at one junction end may stem from a read error. The chain recombines TRBV5-5 with TRBJ2-5; tentatively, D is TRBD1 (5 bases). Germline V gene data show CDR1 as SGHKS and CDR2 as YYEKEE (reference sequence). The CDR3 is made up of 13 amino acids. The CDR3, as DNA: TGTGCCAGCAACTTGAGTAGGGGTGAGACCCAGTACTTC. This translates into CASNLSRGETQYF.

V usage is TRBV5-5 and J usage is TRBJ1-2; 7 bases agree with TRBD1. CDR1 and CDR2 from the germline V gene are SGHKS and YYEKEE (reference sequence). The J segment lost 4 bases and the V segment lost 4 bases, leaving 10 bases of the junction unmatched. The CDR3 has 15 amino acids. CDR3 protein: CASSLNRDSSYGYTF. The CDR3, as DNA: TGTGCCAGCAGCCTGAACAGGGACAGTAGCTATGGCTACACCTTC.

The chain joins TRBV15 to TRBJ1-2; D may be TRBD1 (6 bases). V was clipped by 5 bases and J by 7 bases, with 17 bases between them. This CDR3 is 14 amino acids long. Germline V gene lookup returns CDR1 LNHNV and CDR2 YYDKDF (reference sequence). CDR3 sequence reads: CATSGNRVSVGYTF. The CDR3 bases are TGTGCCACCAGCGGAAACAGGGTTTCTGTTGGCTACACCTTC.

This clonotype was recorded many times. The chain uses TRBV3-1 and TRBJ1-1; D remains unclear. The CDR3 consists of 13 residues. V was cut by 3 bases and J by 5 bases, with 10 bases left in between. CDR1 and CDR2 from the germline V gene are LGHDT and YNNKEL (reference sequence). The CDR3 is CASSQTRGTEAFF. Here the CDR3 DNA reads TGTGCCAGCAGCCAGACGAGAGGGACTGAAGCTTTCTTT. Filled out from reference TRBV3-1 and TRBJ1-1, the complete variable domain reads DTAVSQTPKYLVTQMGNDKSIKCEQNLGHDTMYWYKQDSKKFLKIMFSYNNKELIINETVPNRFSPKSPDKAHLNLHINSLELGDSAVYFCASSQTRGTEAFFGQGTRLTVV.

This clonotype has just a few counts. This rearrangement joins TRBV5-1 to TRBJ1-1; D is unresolved. Germline-derived CDR1 and CDR2 are SGHRS and YFSETQ. This CDR3 spans 13 amino acids. V was cut by 0 bases and J by 9 bases, with 12 bases left in between. The CDR3 here is CASSLAGPRQAFF. The CDR3, as DNA: TGCGCCAGCAGCTTGGCCGGTCCACGGCAAGCTTTCTTT.

This clonotype was counted at least ten times. The chain carries TRBV4-1 and TRBJ1-2; D gene ambiguous. Deletions cut 1 base from V and 8 bases from J, with 11 bases between. The CDR3 spans 13 residues. Germline assignment: CDR1 MGHRA and CDR2 YSYEKL. The chain's CDR3 is CASSQGGSYGYTF. In DNA form, the CDR3 reads TGCGCCAGCAGCCAAGGTGGAAGCTACGGCTACACCTTC.

The chain uses TRBV19 and TRBJ2-1, with D unclear. V gave up 4 bases and J gave up 14 bases, with 15 bases separating them. In germline, CDR1 is LNHDA, CDR2 SQIVND (reference sequence). The CDR3 contains 12 residues. The CDR3 spells CASSTSSTKEFF. The CDR3 DNA sequence: TGTGCCAGTAGTACCAGTTCAACGAAGGAGTTCTTC.

This chain joins TRBV4-1 and TRBJ1-2; D unresolved. Between the trimmed V and J ends, which lost 0 bases and 4 bases, there was a span of 12 bases. This CDR3 region has 15 residues. Germline assignment: CDR1 MGHRA and CDR2 YSYEKL. The CDR3 bases are TGCGCCAGCAGCCAAGAAAGTCCCCGGGGCTATGGCTACACCTTC. Translation gives CASSQESPRGYGYTF.

The V call is TRBV27, the J call TRBJ2-7; tentatively, D is TRBD1 (5 bases). The CDR3 loop spans 13 amino acids. CDR1 and CDR2 from the germline V gene are MNHEY and SMNVEV (reference sequence). V was pared by 2 bases and J by 6 bases, with 11 bases between. This CDR3 reads CASSLETGSEQYF. The CDR3 DNA follows: TGTGCCAGCAGTTTAGAAACAGGTAGCGAGCAGTACTTC.

Ten or more counts support this clonotype. This chain uses TRBV20-1 with TRBJ1-1; TRBD1 might be the D (5 bases). The V end was cut by 6 bases, the J end by 3 bases, with 11 bases between. Germline V CDR1 and CDR2: DFQATT, SNEGSKA (reference sequence). CDR3 length: 12 amino acids. CDR3 nucleotide sequence: TGCAGTGCGCCAAGGACACACACTGAAGCTTTCTTT. Translating gives CSAPRTHTEAFF.